These 27 T cell receptor beta chains originate from one sample sequenced in a study of cytomegalovirus exposure and HLA in healthy donors (dated by TCRdb to 2015 to 2018). Receptor libraries were prepared by the immunoSEQ multiplex PCR assay. TCRdb limited this immuneACCESS table to in-frame rearrangements with V and J called. A share of clones is missing; checked studies link under half to unresolved V genes, and the rest is unexplained. In this sample the table shows 100,000 or so clones, roughly 95% of which occur a single time. The ten biggest clones cover almost 0.9% of the sample. What was sequenced was PBMCs. These receptors all stem from a woman between 18 and 29 years old in good health and CMV-seronegative.

J is TRBJ2-3 and V is TRBV27; perhaps TRBD2 as D (5 bases). CDR1 and CDR2 (germline): MNHEY, SMNVEV (reference sequence). Trimming stripped 5 bases from V and 2 bases from J, with 14 bases between. The CDR3 is 15 amino acids. The CDR3 reads CASSPERQVTDTQYF. In DNA, the CDR3 is TGTGCCAGCAGTCCCGAGCGGCAGGTCACAGATACGCAGTATTTT.

V is TRBV6-1 and J is TRBJ1-2; a possible D gene is TRBD1 (6 bases). The CDR3 is 14 amino acids. Germline CDR1 reads MNHNS; CDR2 reads SASEGT. Between the trimmed V and J ends, which lost 6 bases and 2 bases, there was a span of 13 bases. The CDR3 region has the DNA TGTGCCAGCAGAGAGGGGGGGAGCAACTATGGCTACACCTTC. Its translation is CASREGGSNYGYTF.

J is TRBJ2-7 and V is TRBV5-1, with no clear D. Trimming took 2 bases from V and 0 from J, leaving 9 bases between them. Germline values: CDR1 SGHRS, CDR2 YFSETQ. The CDR3 is 14 amino acids. This chain's CDR3 is CASSFEQSSYEQYF. The CDR3 nucleotides are TGCGCCAGCAGCTTTGAACAGAGCTCCTACGAGCAGTACTTC.

The chain has TRBV29-1 and TRBJ2-7; TRBD2 agrees at 10 bases. V shed 5 bases and J 6 bases; nucleotides not matched to a gene: 4. The CDR3 runs 12 residues. Germline CDR1 reads SQVTM; CDR2 reads ANQGSEA. The CDR3 coding sequence is TGCAGCGTTAGCGGGGGGGCCGGCGAGCAGTACTTC. Residues: CSVSGGAGEQYF.

The V gene is TRBV5-6, the J gene TRBJ2-1, with 8 nucleotides matching TRBD2. The CDR3 length is 16 residues. With V trimmed by 0 bases and J by 4 bases, 6 bases remained unmatched. From germline, CDR1 is SGHDT and CDR2 YYEEEE. The CDR3 DNA reads TGTGCCAGCAGCTTGGCCCTAGCGGGCCGATACAATGAGCAGTTCTTC. This translates into CASSLALAGRYNEQFF.

The V gene is TRBV28, the J gene TRBJ2-5, with TRBD2 matching over 7 bases. Germline V gene sequence: CDR1 MDHEN, CDR2 SYDVKM. The CDR3 totals 16 residues. V lost 3 bases and J lost 5; bases outside the gene matches: 12. CDR3 region: CASSLSLAESRETQYF. The CDR3 DNA is TGTGCCAGCAGTTTGTCGCTAGCGGAGTCCAGGGAGACCCAGTACTTC.

This clone was recorded once. The chain recombines TRBV6-1 with TRBJ1-6; possible D gene TRBD1, 5 bases. Trimming pared 8 bases from V and 4 bases from J, leaving 9 bases between. CDR1 and CDR2 from the germline V gene are MNHNS and SASEGT. The CDR3 totals 13 residues. The CDR3 region has the DNA TGTGCCAGCCGGCAGGGATATAATTCACCCCTCCACTTT. Protein: CASRQGYNSPLHF.

The chain is built from TRBV6-5 and TRBJ1-2, with D maybe TRBD1 (6 bases). The CDR3 runs to 14 residues. Trimming left V 6 bases short and J 7 bases short, with 18 bases between. CDR1 and CDR2 from the germline V gene are MNHEY and SVGAGI. CDR3 protein: CASSRGRGGSGYTF. CDR3 sequence (DNA): TGTGCCAGCAGCCGAGGGAGGGGGGGCAGTGGCTACACCTTC.

The chain links TRBV7-2 to TRBJ2-1; 11 nucleotides agree with TRBD2. Trimming removed 7 bases from V and 0 bases from J; junction bases left unmatched: 8. Germline lookup yields CDR1 SGHTA and CDR2 FQGNSA. The CDR3 has 17 residues. CDR3 sequence reads: CASIAPSGRSSYNEQFF. CDR3 in DNA: TGTGCCAGCATAGCGCCTAGCGGGAGGAGCTCCTACAATGAGCAGTTCTTC.

The chain recombines TRBV29-1 with TRBJ1-1; 8 bases match TRBD1. Germline assignment: CDR1 SQVTM and CDR2 ANQGSEA. The junction had 18 bases not matched to a gene; V was cut back by 6 bases and J by 0 bases. CDR3 size: 18 residues. Written as DNA, the CDR3 is TGCAGCGTCCGCAGACAGGGGTATCAATCCTCAATGAACACTGAAGCTTTCTTT. Translating it yields CSVRRQGYQSSMNTEAFF.

The V gene is TRBV9, the J gene TRBJ1-3, with TRBD1 as a possible D gene (6 bases). Germline V CDR1 and CDR2: SGDLS, YYNGEE. Trimming left V 0 bases short and J 1 base short, with 14 bases between. This CDR3 is 17 amino acids long. Here the CDR3 reads CASSVVPSRGSGNTIYF. The CDR3 DNA sequence: TGTGCCAGCAGCGTAGTTCCCAGCAGGGGTTCTGGAAACACCATATATTTT. The complete variable domain, with remaining parts taken from reference TRBV9 and TRBJ1-3, reads DSGVTQTPKHLITATGQRVTLRCSPRSGDLSVYWYQQSLDQGLQFLIQYYNGEERAKGNILERFSAQQFPDLHSELNLSSLELGDSALYFCASSVVPSRGSGNTIYFGEGSWLTVV.

The chain combines TRBV19 with TRBJ1-5; D might be TRBD1 (5 bases). Germline CDR1 LNHDA, CDR2 SQIVND (reference sequence). V was trimmed by 4 bases and J by 1 base, leaving 17 bases between them. This CDR3 region has 17 residues. The CDR3 loop reads CASSNPSSGASNQPQHF. CDR3 coding DNA: TGTGCCAGTAGTAACCCCTCGAGCGGGGCAAGCAATCAGCCCCAGCATTTT.

The V gene is TRBV15, the J gene TRBJ1-5; a weak D match, TRBD1 (5 bases). CDR1 LNHNV and CDR2 YYDKDF come from the germline V gene (reference sequence). V lost 3 bases to trimming and J lost 6 bases, with 9 bases between them. CDR3 size: 13 residues. The chain's CDR3 is CATSRGRVQPQHF. The DNA of the CDR3 is TGTGCCACCAGCAGGGGCAGGGTTCAGCCCCAGCATTTT.

The chain uses TRBV12-5 and TRBJ2-1, with 8 bases fitting TRBD1. The CDR3 totals 13 residues. With 2 bases clipped from V and 9 bases from J, the junction kept 3 bases outside the gene matches. Germline V gene sequence: CDR1 LGHNT, CDR2 FRNRAP. For the CDR3, the DNA is TGTGCTAGTGGTTTGCCCGACAGGGGTGAGCAGTTCTTC. Amino acids: CASGLPDRGEQFF.

V usage is TRBV7-8 and J usage is TRBJ1-1; the match to TRBD1 covers 7 bases. The CDR3 covers 13 residues. Germline loops: CDR1 SGHVS, CDR2 FQNEAQ. V trimming: 1 base; J trimming: 9 bases; junction bases outside the gene matches: 5. Here the CDR3 reads CASSLDSTGKAFF. The CDR3 bases are TGTGCCAGCAGCTTAGATTCGACAGGGAAAGCTTTCTTT.

This sequence joins TRBV7-9 and TRBJ2-3, with 7 bases that match TRBD2. V was pared by 8 bases and J by 3 bases, with 11 bases of the junction left unmatched. This CDR3 comprises 15 residues. The germline V gene has CDR1 SEHNR and CDR2 FQNEAQ (reference sequence). CDR3 sequence reads: CASQEPGLRTDTQYF. For the CDR3, the DNA is TGTGCCAGCCAGGAACCGGGACTAAGGACAGATACGCAGTATTTT.

The chain links TRBV29-1 to TRBJ2-2; the match to TRBD2 covers 16 bases. CDR1 and CDR2 from the germline V gene are SQVTM and ANQGSEA. Trimming cost V 1 base and J 4 bases; bases outside gene matches: 12. This CDR3 spans 20 amino acids. The CDR3 sequence: CSVEGWGTSGRAGGTGELFF. CDR3 nucleotide sequence: TGCAGCGTTGAAGGCTGGGGGACTAGCGGGAGGGCCGGGGGCACCGGGGAGCTGTTTTTT.

The V and J genes are TRBV7-8 and TRBJ1-2, with 7 bases aligning to TRBD1. In germline, CDR1 is SGHVS, CDR2 FQNEAQ. This CDR3 region has 14 residues. Unmatched junction bases numbered 7, after V lost 5 bases and J lost 4 bases. CDR3 DNA sequence: TGTGCCAGCAGCCTAATAGACAGGGTCTATGGCTACACCTTC. It translates to CASSLIDRVYGYTF. The whole variable domain, filled in from reference TRBV7-8 and TRBJ1-2, reads GAGVSQSPRYKVAKRGQDVALRCDPISGHVSLFWYQQALGQGPEFLTYFQNEAQLDKSGLPSDRFFAERPEGSVSTLKIQRTQQEDSAVYLCASSLIDRVYGYTFGSGTRLTVV.

The chain combines TRBV7-2 with TRBJ2-2, with D possibly matching TRBD2 (5 bases). There are 14 residues in the CDR3. Germline V gene lookup returns CDR1 SGHTA and CDR2 FQGNSA. Trimming shortened V by 4 bases and J by 1 base, and 7 bases separated the two germline ends. Here the CDR3 DNA reads TGTGCCAGCAGCTCAACTAGGAACACCGGGGAGCTGTTTTTT. It is translated as CASSSTRNTGELFF.

V usage is TRBV5-1 and J usage is TRBJ2-1; D unresolved. CDR1 and CDR2 (germline): SGHRS, YFSETQ. Trimming removed 0 bases at V and 13 bases at J, with 8 bases between. This CDR3 comprises 11 residues. This chain's CDR3 is CASSLAQSQFF. Here the CDR3 DNA reads TGCGCCAGCAGCTTGGCACAGAGCCAGTTCTTC. Complete variable domain (other parts from reference TRBV5-1 and TRBJ2-1): KAGVTQTPRYLIKTRGQQVTLSCSPISGHRSVSWYQQTPGQGLQFLFEYFSETQRNKGNFPGRFSGRQFSNSRSEMNVSTLELGDSALYLCASSLAQSQFFGPGTRLTVL.

The chain links TRBV6-4 to TRBJ2-5; 8 positions match TRBD2. The CDR3 runs to 20 residues. Germline V gives CDR1 MRHNA, CDR2 SNTAGT. V gave up 0 bases and J gave up 7 bases; unmatched junction bases: 22. CDR3 amino acids: CASSDSPGTSVLTFWGTQYF. DNA of the CDR3: TGTGCCAGCAGTGACTCGCCCGGGACTAGTGTTTTAACTTTTTGGGGGACCCAGTACTTC.

The chain links TRBV30 to TRBJ2-5; 7 nucleotides match TRBD2. Germline CDR1 reads GTSNPN; CDR2 reads SVGIG (reference sequence). V lost 4 bases and J lost 4; bases outside the gene matches: 9. The CDR3 runs to 14 residues. This chain's CDR3 is CAWNPGGSLETQYF. The CDR3 bases are TGTGCCTGGAATCCGGGAGGCAGCTTAGAGACCCAGTACTTC.

This chain connects TRBV4-3 to TRBJ2-1; 15 bases map to TRBD2. Looked up from germline, CDR1 is LGHNA and CDR2 is YSLEER. V shed 1 base and J 12 bases; nucleotides not matched to a gene: 4. This CDR3 has 15 residues. The CDR3 is CASSQGTSGGARQFF. CDR3 coding DNA: TGCGCCAGCAGCCAAGGGACTAGCGGGGGGGCCCGGCAGTTCTTC.

V gene TRBV6-5 combines with J gene TRBJ2-5; 9 bases are shared with TRBD2. Losses at the gene ends were 4 bases for V and 5 bases for J; bases not matched to a gene: 5. The germline gives CDR1 MNHEY, CDR2 SVGAGI. This CDR3 is built from 14 residues. CDR3 bases: TGTGCCAGCAGTTCCCCGCGGGGGGGGGAGACCCAGTACTTC. This translates into CASSSPRGGETQYF.

The chain uses TRBV9 and TRBJ2-3, with 15 bases lining up with TRBD2. Germline values: CDR1 SGDLS, CDR2 YYNGEE. The CDR3 totals 15 residues. V was clipped by 4 bases and J by 5 bases; unmatched bases: 2. The CDR3: CASSTGLAGGDTQYF. The DNA for the CDR3 is TGTGCCAGCAGCACGGGACTAGCGGGAGGAGATACGCAGTATTTT.

The rearrangement joins TRBV9 to TRBJ2-7, with D perhaps TRBD2 (6 bases). V lost 5 bases and J lost 4, with 13 bases in between. Looked up from germline, CDR1 is SGDLS and CDR2 is YYNGEE. The CDR3 length is 13 residues. This chain's CDR3 is CASSPGRPYEQYF. In DNA, the CDR3 is TGTGCCAGCAGTCCTGGGAGGCCATACGAGCAGTACTTC.

This chain connects TRBV5-8 to TRBJ2-7; 11 positions match TRBD2. V trimming: 1 base; J trimming: 0 bases; junction bases outside the gene matches: 6. This CDR3 contains 17 residues. CDR1 is SGHTS and CDR2 is YDEGEE in the germline V gene. CDR3: CASSLLAGGGYSYEQYF. For the CDR3, the DNA is TGTGCCAGCAGCTTGCTAGCGGGAGGAGGCTACTCCTACGAGCAGTACTTC.